Sequencing of this T cell receptor beta chain was carried out in a study of CD8 T cells in ankylosing spondylitis. Study findings and constraints: About 8 highly homologous variants made up a TCR beta motif that seemed to typify ankylosing spondylitis blood.

The CDR3 has 13 amino acids. Trimming shortened V by 2 bases and J by 5 bases, and 9 bases separated the two germline ends. Germline values: CDR1 SGHTA, CDR2 FQGTGA. TCRdb analysed the 5' RACE reads with MiXCR anew, one entry per CDR3 protein. The data contain approximately 520,000 distinct CDR3 sequences, approximately 5% of them singletons. This clonotype was found many times. The antigen is not known. This receptor was taken from a male donor with ankylosing spondylitis. The J gene is TRBJ1-1, the V gene TRBV7-3, with TRBD1 as a possible D gene (5 bases). Sequenced: blood, either unsorted or a sorted T cell fraction (not recorded which). The CDR3 region has the DNA TGTGCCAGCAGCTTACTCGACAGAACTGAAGCTTTCTTT. Encoded protein: CASSLLDRTEAFF.